This TCR beta chain was captured by sequencing in a study of T cell responses to AZD1222 COVID-19 vaccine. Findings of the study overall: Two AZD1222 doses significantly raised spike-specific TCR breadth and depth over controls. Samples come after the peak T cell response, not at day 14. AZD1222 recipients seropositive at baseline numbered only six.

Turning to this clone: What it recognizes is unknown.

Using immunoSEQ multiplex PCR, the repertoire was profiled, and TCRdb retains in-frame clones only, with some absent. The data contain some 170,000 clones, 90% of them singletons. The V end was cut by 5 bases, the J end by 3 bases, with 6 bases between. This CDR3 contains 12 residues. This TCR came from an adult who received the MenACWY meningococcal vaccine as a control. V usage is TRBV12-3 or TRBV12-4 and J usage is TRBJ2-3, with unresolved D. The material sequenced was peripheral blood, taken 28 days after the second dose of the MenACWY control vaccine. CDR3 DNA: TGTGCCAGCAGTCCTTATACAGATACGCAGTATTTT. This encodes CASSPYTDTQYF.